The 15 T cell receptor beta chains below were found in one sample sequenced in a study of monozygotic twins with inflammatory bowel disease. From its re-call of the 5' RACE reads, TCRdb lists each CDR3 protein once, without DNA. The sample totals a few hundred thousand distinct CDR3 sequences. The sample consisted of blood. The receptor source for this set is a human donor with ulcerative colitis or Crohn's disease, or a healthy co-twin of an affected twin (not recorded which).

The rearrangement joins TRBV6-5 to TRBJ1-3; the D gene TCRdb calls, TRBD1, cannot be checked with no DNA. The CDR3 sequence is 17 residues long. In germline, CDR1 is MNHEY, CDR2 SVGAGI. CDR3 loop: CASSYSLGTGKGNTIYF.

This rearrangement joins TRBV28 to TRBJ2-5. Germline-derived CDR1 and CDR2 are MDHEN and SYDVKM. The CDR3 covers 13 residues. CDR3 amino acids: CASSSGAPETQYF.

The chain employs TRBV6-6 and TRBJ2-1. Germline V gene lookup returns CDR1 MNHNY and CDR2 SVGAGI (reference sequence). The CDR3 sequence is 12 residues long. This chain's CDR3 is CASSYNRNEQFF.

V gene TRBV27 combines with J gene TRBJ2-5; TCRdb's D gene call, TRBD1, goes unchecked for lack of DNA. This CDR3 contains 14 residues. Germline assignment: CDR1 MNHEY and CDR2 SMNVEV (reference sequence). CDR3 region: CASSLSGTEETQYF.

V gene TRBV7-9 combines with J gene TRBJ2-3; without DNA, the TCRdb call of TRBD2 cannot be checked. Germline V gene data show CDR1 as SEHNR and CDR2 as FQNEAQ (reference sequence). There are 17 residues in the CDR3. CDR3: CATSGTSGGSSTDTQYF.

The V call is TRBV3-1, the J call TRBJ2-7; the TCRdb D gene call, TRBD1, has no DNA to confirm it. CDR1 is LGHDT and CDR2 is YNNKEL in the germline V gene (reference sequence). There are 15 residues in the CDR3. The CDR3 spells CASSQPSGQIYEQYF.

The chain links TRBV7-8 to TRBJ1-5; TCRdb returns TRBD1, unconfirmable since there is no DNA. This CDR3 is 16 amino acids long. Germline V gene lookup returns CDR1 SGHVS and CDR2 FQNEAQ. The chain's CDR3 is CASSTDRGSGNQPQHF. The variable domain in full, with the rest retrieved from reference TRBV7-8 and TRBJ1-5, is GAGVSQSPRYKVAKRGQDVALRCDPISGHVSLFWYQQALGQGPEFLTYFQNEAQLDKSGLPSDRFFAERPEGSVSTLKIQRTQQEDSAVYLCASSTDRGSGNQPQHFGDGTRLSIL.

The chain recombines TRBV12-3 or TRBV12-4 with TRBJ2-5. The CDR3 sequence is 13 residues long. CDR3 sequence reads: CASSSWEQETQYF.

The genes are TRBV12-3 or TRBV12-4 and TRBJ2-3; without DNA, the TCRdb call of TRBD1 cannot be checked. The CDR3 totals 13 residues. The CDR3 loop is CASSSGFTDTQYF.

V is TRBV6-2 or TRBV6-3 and J is TRBJ1-1; TCRdb's D gene call, TRBD1, goes unchecked for lack of DNA. The CDR3 is 16 residues long. Germline V CDR1 and CDR2: MNHEY, SVGEGT. CDR3 in amino acids: CASRPSSGTPNTEAFF.

This chain joins TRBV6-2 or TRBV6-3 and TRBJ1-1. The CDR3 contains 12 residues. Per germline, CDR1 MNHEY and CDR2 SVGEGT. The chain's CDR3 is CASSYSRLSAFF.

The CDR3 here is CASSSSTRRGNEQFF. This chain connects TRBV27 to TRBJ2-1; TCRdb lists TRBD1, though no DNA is available to test this call. The CDR3 runs to 15 residues. Germline V gives CDR1 MNHEY, CDR2 SMNVEV (reference sequence).

The chain has TRBV5-6 and TRBJ1-1. This CDR3 is built from 12 residues. The germline gives CDR1 SGHDT, CDR2 YYEEEE. The CDR3 is CASSLVREEAFF.

The rearrangement links TRBV6-1 to TRBJ2-3; with no DNA, the TCRdb D assignment of TRBD2 cannot be verified. The CDR3 covers 13 residues. Germline-derived CDR1 and CDR2 are MNHNS and SASEGT. The CDR3 loop is CASSEGVAGGPRF.

The V gene is TRBV7-9, the J gene TRBJ2-1; TCRdb's assignment of TRBD2 cannot be checked, as there is no DNA. This CDR3 has 16 residues. From germline, CDR1 is SEHNR and CDR2 FQNEAQ (reference sequence). Here the CDR3 reads CASSPGLAGGADEQFF.